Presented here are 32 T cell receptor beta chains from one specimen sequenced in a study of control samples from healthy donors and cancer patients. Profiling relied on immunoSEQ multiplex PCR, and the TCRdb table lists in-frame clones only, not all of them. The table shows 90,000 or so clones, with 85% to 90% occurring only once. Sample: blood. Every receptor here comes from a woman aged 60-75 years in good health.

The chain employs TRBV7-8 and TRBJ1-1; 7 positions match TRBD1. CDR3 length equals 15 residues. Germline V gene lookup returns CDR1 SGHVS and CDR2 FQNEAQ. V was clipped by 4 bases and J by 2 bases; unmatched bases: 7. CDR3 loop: CASSSRRDSNTEAFF. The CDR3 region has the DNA TGTGCCAGCAGCTCCCGACGGGACAGCAACACTGAAGCTTTCTTT.

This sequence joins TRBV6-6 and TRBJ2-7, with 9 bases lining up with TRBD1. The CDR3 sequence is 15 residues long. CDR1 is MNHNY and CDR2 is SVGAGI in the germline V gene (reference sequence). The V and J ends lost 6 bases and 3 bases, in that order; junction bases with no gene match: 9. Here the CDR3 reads CASSLRQGEIYEQYF. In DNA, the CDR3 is TGTGCCAGCAGCCTCCGACAGGGGGAAATCTACGAGCAGTACTTC.

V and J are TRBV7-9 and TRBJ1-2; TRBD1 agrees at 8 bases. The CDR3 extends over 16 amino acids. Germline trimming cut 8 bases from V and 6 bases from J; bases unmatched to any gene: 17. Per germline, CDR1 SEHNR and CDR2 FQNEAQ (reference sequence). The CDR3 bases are TGTGCCAGCTTAAACAGGACAGGGACCTGGATGGATGGCTACACCTTC. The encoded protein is CASLNRTGTWMDGYTF.

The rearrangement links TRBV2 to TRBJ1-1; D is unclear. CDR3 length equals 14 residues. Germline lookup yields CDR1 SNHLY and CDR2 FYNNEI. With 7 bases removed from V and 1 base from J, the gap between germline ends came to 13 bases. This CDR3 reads CASTPPLWNTEAFF. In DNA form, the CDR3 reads TGTGCCAGCACCCCCCCCTTATGGAACACTGAAGCTTTCTTT.

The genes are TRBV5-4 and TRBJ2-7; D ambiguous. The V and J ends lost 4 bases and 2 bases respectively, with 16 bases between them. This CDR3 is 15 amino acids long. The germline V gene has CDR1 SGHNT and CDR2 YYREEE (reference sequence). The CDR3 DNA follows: TGTGCCAGCAGCCCCCCCGCGGCTTCTGCCTACGAGCAGTACTTC. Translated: CASSPPAASAYEQYF.

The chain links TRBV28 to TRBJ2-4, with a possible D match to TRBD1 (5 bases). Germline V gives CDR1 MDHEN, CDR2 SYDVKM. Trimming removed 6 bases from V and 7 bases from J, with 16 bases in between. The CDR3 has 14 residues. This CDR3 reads CASSQGGNRNIQYF. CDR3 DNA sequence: TGTGCCAGCAGCCAAGGTGGAAACAGGAACATTCAGTACTTC.

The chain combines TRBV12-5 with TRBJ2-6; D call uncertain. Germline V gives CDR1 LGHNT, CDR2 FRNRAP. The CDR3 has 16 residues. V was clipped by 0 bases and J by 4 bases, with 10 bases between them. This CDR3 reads CASGLVQDRGANVLTF. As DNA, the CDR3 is TGTGCTAGTGGTTTGGTCCAGGATCGAGGGGCCAACGTCCTGACTTTC.

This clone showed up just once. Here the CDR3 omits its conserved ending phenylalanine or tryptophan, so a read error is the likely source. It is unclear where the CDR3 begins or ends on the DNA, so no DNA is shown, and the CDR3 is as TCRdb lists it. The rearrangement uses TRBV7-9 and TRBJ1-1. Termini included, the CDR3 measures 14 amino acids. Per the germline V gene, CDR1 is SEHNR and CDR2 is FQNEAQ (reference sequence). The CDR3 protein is CASSSNIDGPRLPV.

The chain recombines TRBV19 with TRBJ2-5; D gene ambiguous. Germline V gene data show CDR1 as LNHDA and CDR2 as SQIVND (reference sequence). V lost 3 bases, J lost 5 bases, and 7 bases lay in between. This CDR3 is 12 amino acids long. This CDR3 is CASSIGRETQYF. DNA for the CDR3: TGTGCCAGTAGTATCGGACGGGAGACCCAGTACTTC.

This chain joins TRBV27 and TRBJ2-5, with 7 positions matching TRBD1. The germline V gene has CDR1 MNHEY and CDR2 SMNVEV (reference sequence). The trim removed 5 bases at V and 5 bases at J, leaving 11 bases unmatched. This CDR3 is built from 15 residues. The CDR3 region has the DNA TGTGCCAGCAGTCGACAGGGATTAAGGGGCGAGACCCAGTACTTC. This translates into CASSRQGLRGETQYF.

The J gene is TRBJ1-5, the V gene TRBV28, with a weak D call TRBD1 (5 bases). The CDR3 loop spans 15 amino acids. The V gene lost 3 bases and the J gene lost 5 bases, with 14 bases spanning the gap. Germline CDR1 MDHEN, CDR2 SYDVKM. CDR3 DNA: TGTGCCAGCAGTTTTCCTGAGGGGACCTATCAGCCCCAGCATTTT. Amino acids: CASSFPEGTYQPQHF.

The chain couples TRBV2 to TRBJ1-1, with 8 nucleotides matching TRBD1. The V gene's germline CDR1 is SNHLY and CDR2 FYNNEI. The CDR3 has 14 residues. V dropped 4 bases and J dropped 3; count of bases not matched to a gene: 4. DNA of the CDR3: TGTGCCAGCAGTGTTACAGGGGGGGACACTGAAGCTTTCTTT. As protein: CASSVTGGDTEAFF.

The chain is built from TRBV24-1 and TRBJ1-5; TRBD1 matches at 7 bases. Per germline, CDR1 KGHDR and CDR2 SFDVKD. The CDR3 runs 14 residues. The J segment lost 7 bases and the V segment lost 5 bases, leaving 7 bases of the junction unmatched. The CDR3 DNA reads TGTGCCACCAGTGCCAACAGGGGTCGGCAGCCCCAGCATTTT. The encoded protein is CATSANRGRQPQHF.

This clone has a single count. In DNA, the CDR3 is TGCGCCAGCAGCTACGGCGGGGGGTTCAGCTCCTACGAGCAGTACTTC. Protein product: CASSYGGGFSSYEQYF. The chain joins TRBV5-1 to TRBJ2-7; TRBD2 aligns across 8 bases. V trimming: 3 bases; J trimming: 0 bases; junction bases outside the gene matches: 8. Germline CDR1 is SGHRS and CDR2 is YFSETQ. The CDR3 extends over 16 amino acids.

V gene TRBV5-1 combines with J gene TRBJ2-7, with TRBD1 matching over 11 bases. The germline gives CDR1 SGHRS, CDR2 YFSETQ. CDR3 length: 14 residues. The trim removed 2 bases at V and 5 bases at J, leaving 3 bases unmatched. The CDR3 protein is CASSFGQGANEQYF. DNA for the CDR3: TGCGCCAGCAGCTTCGGACAGGGGGCGAACGAGCAGTACTTC.

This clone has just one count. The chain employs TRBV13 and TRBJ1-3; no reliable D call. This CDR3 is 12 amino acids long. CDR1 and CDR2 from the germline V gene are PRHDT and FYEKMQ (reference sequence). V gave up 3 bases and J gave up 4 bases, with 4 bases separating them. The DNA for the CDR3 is TGTGCCAGCAGCTTGAGCGGAAACACCATATATTTT. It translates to CASSLSGNTIYF.

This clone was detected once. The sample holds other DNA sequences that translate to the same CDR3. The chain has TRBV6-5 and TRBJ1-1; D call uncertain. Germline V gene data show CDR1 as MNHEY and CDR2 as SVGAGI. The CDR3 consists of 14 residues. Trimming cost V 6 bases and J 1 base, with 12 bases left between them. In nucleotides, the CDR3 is TGTGCCAGCAGCCAACCTTGGGGGAACACTGAAGCTTTCTTT. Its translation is CASSQPWGNTEAFF.

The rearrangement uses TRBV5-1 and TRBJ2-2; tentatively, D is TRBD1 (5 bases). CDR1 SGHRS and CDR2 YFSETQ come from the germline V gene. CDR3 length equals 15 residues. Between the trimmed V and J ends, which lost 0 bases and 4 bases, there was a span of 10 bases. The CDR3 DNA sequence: TGCGCCAGCAGCTTGGAGTGGGGCCGCACCGGGGAGCTGTTTTTT. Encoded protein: CASSLEWGRTGELFF. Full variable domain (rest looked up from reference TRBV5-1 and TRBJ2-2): KAGVTQTPRYLIKTRGQQVTLSCSPISGHRSVSWYQQTPGQGLQFLFEYFSETQRNKGNFPGRFSGRQFSNSRSEMNVSTLELGDSALYLCASSLEWGRTGELFFGEGSRLTVL.

The DNA of the CDR3 is TGTGCCAGCAGTTACCCGATGAGGGTAGGACAGGGAAACTACGAGCAGTACTTC. The encoded protein is CASSYPMRVGQGNYEQYF. This chain joins TRBV6-2 or TRBV6-3 and TRBJ2-7, with 8 positions matching TRBD1. The CDR3 is 18 residues long. Germline values: CDR1 MNHEY, CDR2 SVGEGT. J was trimmed by 3 bases and V by 2 bases; bases with no gene match: 15.

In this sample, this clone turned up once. In DNA form, the CDR3 reads TGCGCCAGCAGCAAATTGACAGGGGGCGAGGATGGCTACACCTTC. Its protein is CASSKLTGGEDGYTF. The chain combines TRBV5-1 with TRBJ1-2; 10 bases are a match to TRBD1. This CDR3 spans 15 amino acids. The J segment lost 6 bases and the V segment lost 4 bases, leaving 9 bases of the junction unmatched. In germline, CDR1 is SGHRS, CDR2 YFSETQ.

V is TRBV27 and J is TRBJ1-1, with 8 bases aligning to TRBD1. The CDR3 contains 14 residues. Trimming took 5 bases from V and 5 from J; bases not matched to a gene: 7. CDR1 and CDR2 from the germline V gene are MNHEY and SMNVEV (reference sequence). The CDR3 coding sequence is TGTGCCAGCAGTCCAGGGGGCGCAGGGACTGAAGCTTTCTTT. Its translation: CASSPGGAGTEAFF.

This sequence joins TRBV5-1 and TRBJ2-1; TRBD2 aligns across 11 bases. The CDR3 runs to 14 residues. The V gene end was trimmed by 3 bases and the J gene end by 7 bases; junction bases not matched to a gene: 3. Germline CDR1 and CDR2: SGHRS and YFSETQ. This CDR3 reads CASSSSGGRNEQFF. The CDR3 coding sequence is TGCGCCAGCAGCTCTAGCGGGGGGCGAAATGAGCAGTTCTTC.

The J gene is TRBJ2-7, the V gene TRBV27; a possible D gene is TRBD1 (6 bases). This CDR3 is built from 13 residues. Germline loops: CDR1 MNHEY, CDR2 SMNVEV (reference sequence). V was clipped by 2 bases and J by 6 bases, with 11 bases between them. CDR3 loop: CASSLRQASEQYF. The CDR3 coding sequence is TGTGCCAGCAGTTTACGACAGGCTAGCGAGCAGTACTTC.

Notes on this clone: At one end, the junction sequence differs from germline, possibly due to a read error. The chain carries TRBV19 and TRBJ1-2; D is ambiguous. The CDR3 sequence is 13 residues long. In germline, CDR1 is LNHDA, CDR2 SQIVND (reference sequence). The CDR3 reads CASSRVGVNGYTF. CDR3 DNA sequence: TGTGCCAGCAGTAGGGTAGGCGTTAATGGCTACACCTTC.

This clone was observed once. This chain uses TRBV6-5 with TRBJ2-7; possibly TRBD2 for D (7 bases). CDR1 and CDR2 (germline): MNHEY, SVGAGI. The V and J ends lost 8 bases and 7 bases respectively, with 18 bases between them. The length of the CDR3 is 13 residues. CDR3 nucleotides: TGTGCCAGCTCAGGGGTCCGGGGAGGGGAGCAGTACTTC. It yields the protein CASSGVRGGEQYF.

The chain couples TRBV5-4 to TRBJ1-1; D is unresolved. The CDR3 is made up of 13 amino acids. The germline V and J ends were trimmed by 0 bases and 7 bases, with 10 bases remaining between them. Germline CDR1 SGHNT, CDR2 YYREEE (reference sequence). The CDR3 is CASSLVGSSEAFF. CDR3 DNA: TGTGCCAGCAGCTTGGTGGGAAGTAGTGAAGCTTTCTTT.

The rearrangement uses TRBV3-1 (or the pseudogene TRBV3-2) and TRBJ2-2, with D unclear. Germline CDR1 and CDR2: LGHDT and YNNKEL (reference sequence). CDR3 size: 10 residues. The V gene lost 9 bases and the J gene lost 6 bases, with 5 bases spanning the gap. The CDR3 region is CARLAGELFF. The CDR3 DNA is TGTGCCAGACTCGCCGGGGAGCTGTTTTTT.

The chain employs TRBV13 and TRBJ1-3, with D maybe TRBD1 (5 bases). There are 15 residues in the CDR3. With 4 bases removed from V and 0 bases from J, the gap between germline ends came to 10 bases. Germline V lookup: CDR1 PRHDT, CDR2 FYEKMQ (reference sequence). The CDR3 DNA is TGTGCCAGCAGCTCTAGGACAAACTCTGGAAACACCATATATTTT. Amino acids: CASSSRTNSGNTIYF.

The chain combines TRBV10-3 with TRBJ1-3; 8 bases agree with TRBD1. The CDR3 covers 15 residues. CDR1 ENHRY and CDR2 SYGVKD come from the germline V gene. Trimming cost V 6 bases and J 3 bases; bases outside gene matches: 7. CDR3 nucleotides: TGTGCCATCAGCGGACAGGGAATTAGTGGAAACACCATATATTTT. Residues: CAISGQGISGNTIYF.

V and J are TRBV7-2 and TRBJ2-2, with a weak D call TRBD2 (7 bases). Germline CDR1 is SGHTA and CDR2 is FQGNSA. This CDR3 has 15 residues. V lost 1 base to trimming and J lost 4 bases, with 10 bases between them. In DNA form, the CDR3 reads TGTGCCAGCAGCTTAGGGGGGGGGCTCACCGGGGAGCTGTTTTTT. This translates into CASSLGGGLTGELFF.

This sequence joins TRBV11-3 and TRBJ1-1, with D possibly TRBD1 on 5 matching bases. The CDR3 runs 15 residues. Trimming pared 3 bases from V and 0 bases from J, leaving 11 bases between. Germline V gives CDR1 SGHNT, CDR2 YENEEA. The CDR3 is CASSLGTGLNTEAFF. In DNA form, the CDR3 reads TGTGCCAGCAGCTTGGGTACAGGCCTGAACACTGAAGCTTTCTTT.

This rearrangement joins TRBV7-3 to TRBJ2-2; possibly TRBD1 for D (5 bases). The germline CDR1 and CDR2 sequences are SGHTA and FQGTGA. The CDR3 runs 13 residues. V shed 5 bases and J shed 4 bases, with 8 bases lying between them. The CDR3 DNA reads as TGTGCCAGCAGCCTACAGGTCACCGGGGAGCTGTTTTTT. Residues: CASSLQVTGELFF.